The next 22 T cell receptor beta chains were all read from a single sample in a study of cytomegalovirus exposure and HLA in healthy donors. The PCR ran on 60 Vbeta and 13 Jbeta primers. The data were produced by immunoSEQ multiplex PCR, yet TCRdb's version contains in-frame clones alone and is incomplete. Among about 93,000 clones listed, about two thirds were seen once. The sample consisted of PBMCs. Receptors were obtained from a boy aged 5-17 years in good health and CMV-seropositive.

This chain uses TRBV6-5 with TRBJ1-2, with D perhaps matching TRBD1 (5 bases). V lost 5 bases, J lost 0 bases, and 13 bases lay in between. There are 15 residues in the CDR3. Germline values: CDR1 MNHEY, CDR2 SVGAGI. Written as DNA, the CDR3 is TGTGCCAGCAGTACTCGACAGCCTTCTAACTATGGCTACACCTTC. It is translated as CASSTRQPSNYGYTF.

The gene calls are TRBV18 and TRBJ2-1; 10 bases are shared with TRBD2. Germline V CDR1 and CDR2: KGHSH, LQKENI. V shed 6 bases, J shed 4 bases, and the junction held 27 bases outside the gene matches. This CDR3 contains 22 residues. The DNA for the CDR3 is TGTGCCAGCTCCCAGACACCCAACAGCGGTAAACTAGCGGGATGGACTTACAATGAGCAGTTCTTC. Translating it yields CASSQTPNSGKLAGWTYNEQFF.

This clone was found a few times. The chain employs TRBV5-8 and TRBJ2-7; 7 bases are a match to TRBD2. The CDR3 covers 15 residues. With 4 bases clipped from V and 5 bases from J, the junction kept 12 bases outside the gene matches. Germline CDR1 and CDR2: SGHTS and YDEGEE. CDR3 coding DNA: TGTGCCAGCAGCCTTTCGACTAGCTCCCTTGACGAGCAGTACTTC. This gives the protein CASSLSTSSLDEQYF.

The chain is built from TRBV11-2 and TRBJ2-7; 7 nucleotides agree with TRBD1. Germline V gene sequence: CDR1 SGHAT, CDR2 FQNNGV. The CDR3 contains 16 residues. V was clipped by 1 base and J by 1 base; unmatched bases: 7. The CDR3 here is CASSLGGQPISYEQYF. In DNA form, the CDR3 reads TGTGCCAGCAGCTTAGGGGGACAGCCTATATCCTACGAGCAGTACTTC.

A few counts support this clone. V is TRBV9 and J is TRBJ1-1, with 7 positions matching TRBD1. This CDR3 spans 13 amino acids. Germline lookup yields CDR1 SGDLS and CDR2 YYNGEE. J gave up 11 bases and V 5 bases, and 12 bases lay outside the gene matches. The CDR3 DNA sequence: TGTGCCAGCAGTTTAGGGGGGCAGGGGGTGGCTTTCTTT. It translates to CASSLGGQGVAFF.

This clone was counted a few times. CDR3 loop: CASSLREQETQYF. DNA for the CDR3: TGTGCCAGCAGTTTACGGGAGCAAGAGACCCAGTACTTC. The V gene is TRBV27, the J gene TRBJ2-5; TRBD2 is a possible D gene (6 bases). Germline CDR1 MNHEY, CDR2 SMNVEV (reference sequence). This CDR3 is built from 13 residues. V shed 2 bases and J shed 2 bases, with 6 bases lying between them.

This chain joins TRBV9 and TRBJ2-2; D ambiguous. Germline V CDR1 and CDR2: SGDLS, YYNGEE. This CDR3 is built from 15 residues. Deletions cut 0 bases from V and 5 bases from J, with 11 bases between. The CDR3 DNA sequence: TGTGCCAGCAGCGTAGAAGTGACTCAGACCGGGGAGCTGTTTTTT. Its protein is CASSVEVTQTGELFF.

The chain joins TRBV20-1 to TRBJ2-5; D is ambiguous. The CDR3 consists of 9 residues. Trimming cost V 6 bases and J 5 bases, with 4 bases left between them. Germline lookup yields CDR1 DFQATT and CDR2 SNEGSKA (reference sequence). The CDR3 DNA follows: TGCAGTGCCTCGGAGACCCAGTACTTC. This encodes CSASETQYF.

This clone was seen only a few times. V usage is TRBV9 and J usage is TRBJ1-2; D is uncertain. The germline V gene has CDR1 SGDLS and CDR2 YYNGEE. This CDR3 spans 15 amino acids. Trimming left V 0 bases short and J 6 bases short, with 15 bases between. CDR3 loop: CASSVAGGQRNGYTF. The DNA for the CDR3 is TGTGCCAGCAGCGTAGCTGGCGGCCAGAGGAATGGCTACACCTTC. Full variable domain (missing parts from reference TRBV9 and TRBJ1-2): DSGVTQTPKHLITATGQRVTLRCSPRSGDLSVYWYQQSLDQGLQFLIQYYNGEERAKGNILERFSAQQFPDLHSELNLSSLELGDSALYFCASSVAGGQRNGYTFGSGTRLTVV.

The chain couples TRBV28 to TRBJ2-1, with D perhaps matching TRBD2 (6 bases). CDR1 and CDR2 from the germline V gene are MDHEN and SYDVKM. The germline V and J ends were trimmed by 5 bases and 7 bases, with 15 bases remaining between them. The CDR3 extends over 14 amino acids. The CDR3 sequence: CASSPLTSKNEQFF. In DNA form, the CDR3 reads TGTGCCAGCAGTCCGCTGACTAGTAAGAATGAGCAGTTCTTC.

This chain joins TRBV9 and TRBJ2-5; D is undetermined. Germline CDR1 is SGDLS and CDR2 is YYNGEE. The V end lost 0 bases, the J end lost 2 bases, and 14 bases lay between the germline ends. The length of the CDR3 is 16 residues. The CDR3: CASSVATGPPQETQYF. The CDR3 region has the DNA TGTGCCAGCAGCGTAGCTACGGGTCCCCCGCAAGAGACCCAGTACTTC.

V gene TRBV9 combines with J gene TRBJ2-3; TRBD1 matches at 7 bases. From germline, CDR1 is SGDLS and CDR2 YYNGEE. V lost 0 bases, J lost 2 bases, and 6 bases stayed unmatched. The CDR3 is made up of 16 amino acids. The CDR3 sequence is CASSVVGRGPTDTQYF. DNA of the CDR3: TGTGCCAGCAGCGTAGTAGGTAGGGGGCCCACAGATACGCAGTATTTT.

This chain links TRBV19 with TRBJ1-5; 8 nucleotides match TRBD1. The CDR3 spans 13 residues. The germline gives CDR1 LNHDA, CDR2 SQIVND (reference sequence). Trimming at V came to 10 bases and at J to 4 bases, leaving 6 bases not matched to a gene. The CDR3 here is CATGDRRNQPQHF. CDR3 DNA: TGTGCCACCGGGGACAGGAGGAATCAGCCCCAGCATTTT.

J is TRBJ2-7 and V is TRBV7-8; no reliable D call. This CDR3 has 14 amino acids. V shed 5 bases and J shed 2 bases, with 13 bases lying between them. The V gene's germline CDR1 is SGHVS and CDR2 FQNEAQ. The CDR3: CASSRDSFPYEQYF. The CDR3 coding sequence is TGTGCCAGCAGCAGAGATTCGTTCCCCTACGAGCAGTACTTC.

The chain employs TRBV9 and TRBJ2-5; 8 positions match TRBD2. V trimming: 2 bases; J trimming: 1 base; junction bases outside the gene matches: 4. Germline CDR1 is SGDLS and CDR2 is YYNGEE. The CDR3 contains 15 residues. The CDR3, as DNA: TGTGCCAGCAGCGTTTCAAGCGGGGGCCAAGAGACCCAGTACTTC. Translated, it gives CASSVSSGGQETQYF.

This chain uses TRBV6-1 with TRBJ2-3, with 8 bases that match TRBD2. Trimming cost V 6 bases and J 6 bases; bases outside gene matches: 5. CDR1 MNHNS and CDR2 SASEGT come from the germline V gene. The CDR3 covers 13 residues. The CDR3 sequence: CASRGLVADTQYF. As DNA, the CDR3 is TGTGCCAGCAGGGGACTAGTAGCGGATACGCAGTATTTT.

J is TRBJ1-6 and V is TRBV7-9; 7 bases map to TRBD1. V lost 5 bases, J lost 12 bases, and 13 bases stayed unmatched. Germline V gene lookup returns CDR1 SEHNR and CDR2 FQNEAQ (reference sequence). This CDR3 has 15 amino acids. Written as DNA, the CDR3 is TGTGCCAGCAGCCTAAGGGGACAGACTGGTGTACCCCTCCACTTT. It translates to CASSLRGQTGVPLHF.

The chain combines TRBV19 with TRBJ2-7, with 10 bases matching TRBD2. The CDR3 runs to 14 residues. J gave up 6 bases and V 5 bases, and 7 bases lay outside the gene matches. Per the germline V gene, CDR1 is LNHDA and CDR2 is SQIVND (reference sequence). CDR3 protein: CASSLSGRVSEQYF. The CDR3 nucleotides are TGTGCCAGTAGTTTAAGCGGGAGGGTTTCCGAGCAGTACTTC.

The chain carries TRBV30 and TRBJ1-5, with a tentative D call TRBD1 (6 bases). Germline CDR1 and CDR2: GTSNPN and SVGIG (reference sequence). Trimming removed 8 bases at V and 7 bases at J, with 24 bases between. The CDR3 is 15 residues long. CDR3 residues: CAGEQGFLQYQPQHF. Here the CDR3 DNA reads TGTGCCGGGGAACAGGGTTTCCTCCAATACCAGCCCCAGCATTTT.

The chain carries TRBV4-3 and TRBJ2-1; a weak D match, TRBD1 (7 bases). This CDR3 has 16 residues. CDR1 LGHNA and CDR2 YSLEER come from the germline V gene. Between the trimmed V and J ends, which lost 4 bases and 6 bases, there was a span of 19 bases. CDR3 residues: CASSLDPHRGGNEQFF. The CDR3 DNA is TGCGCCAGCAGCCTAGACCCACACAGGGGAGGCAATGAGCAGTTCTTC.

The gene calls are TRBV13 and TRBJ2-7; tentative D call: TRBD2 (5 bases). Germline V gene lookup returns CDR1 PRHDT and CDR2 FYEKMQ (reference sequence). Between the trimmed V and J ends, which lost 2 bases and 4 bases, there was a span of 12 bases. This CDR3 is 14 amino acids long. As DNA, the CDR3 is TGTGCCAGCAGCTTAAGGCGGGTGATGTACGAGCAGTACTTC. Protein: CASSLRRVMYEQYF.

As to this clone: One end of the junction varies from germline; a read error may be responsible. CDR3 sequence: CASSPAPGTSRDTQYF. As DNA, the CDR3 is TGTGCCAGCAGCCCCGCCCCCGGGACTAGCAGAGATACGCAGTATTTT. V is TRBV7-9 and J is TRBJ2-3; 9 positions agree with TRBD2. In germline, CDR1 is SEHNR, CDR2 FQNEAQ (reference sequence). The CDR3 runs 16 residues.